This record concerns one TCR beta chain sequence. What it binds is not known. These data come from a study of beta chain features in type 1 diabetes. Overall study results and limits: Fewer junction insertions and more nucleotide deletions appeared in type 1 diabetes patients. Using cDNA template may skew counts toward highly expressing activated cells. Shorter TCRB CDR3s, moderately but significantly so, were found in Type 1 diabetes patients in all four CD4+ subsets.

The CDR3 consists of 14 residues. V dropped 6 bases and J dropped 5; count of bases not matched to a gene: 7. Germline V CDR1 and CDR2: MNHNS, SASEGT. As every portion of the isolated RNA was reverse transcribed, the sequencing read expressed TCRB transcripts. An average approximately 3.7 million reads came from naive, central memory and regulatory T cell samples. Using immunoSEQ multiplex PCR, the repertoire was profiled, and TCRdb retains in-frame clones only, with some absent. The data contain 630,000 or so clones, about 14% of them singletons. The sequencing input was naive CD4+ T cells from blood. The origin of this receptor is a man between 18 and 29 years old with type 1 diabetes. The chain is built from TRBV6-1 and TRBJ1-2; 9 nucleotides agree with TRBD1. Here the CDR3 DNA reads TGTGCCAGCAGAGATACAGGGGGCAGTTATGGCTACACCTTC. It is translated as CASRDTGGSYGYTF.